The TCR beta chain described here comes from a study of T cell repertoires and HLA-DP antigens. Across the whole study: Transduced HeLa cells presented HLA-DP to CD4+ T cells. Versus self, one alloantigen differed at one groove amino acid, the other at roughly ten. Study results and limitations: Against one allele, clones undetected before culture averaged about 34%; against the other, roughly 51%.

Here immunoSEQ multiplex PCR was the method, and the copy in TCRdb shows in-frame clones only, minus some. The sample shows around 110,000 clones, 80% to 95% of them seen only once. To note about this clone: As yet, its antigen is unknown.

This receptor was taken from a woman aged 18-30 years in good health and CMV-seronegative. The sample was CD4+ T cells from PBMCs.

CDR3 DNA: TGCGCCAGCAGCTTGGTAGAGTCGGGGGGGAGACAGCCCCAGCATTTT. Translation gives CASSLVESGGRQPQHF. The chain employs TRBV5-1 and TRBJ1-5, with D perhaps TRBD1 (5 bases). Germline loops: CDR1 SGHRS, CDR2 YFSETQ. The CDR3 is 16 residues long. V lost 0 bases and J 7 bases, leaving 17 bases between the germline ends.